Listed here is a single TCR beta chain. These data come from a study of blood T cell repertoires in COVID-19. Study context: Acute-phase and convalescent COVID-19 samples originated in the United States, Italy and Spain. The analysed material was cDNA or gDNA that came from T cells, B-cell-depleted T cells, or PBMCs.

Authors' data handling: The authors estimated nucleated cell counts from reference gene primer amplification. Using immunoSEQ multiplex PCR, the repertoire was profiled, and TCRdb retains in-frame clones only, with some absent. The DNA gave D and trimming, while V, J and clone size come from that table. This sample carries tens of thousands of clones, about four fifths of them seen once, and the ten largest clones take less than 15%. CDR3 size: 14 residues. CDR1 LNHNV and CDR2 YYDKDF come from the germline V gene (reference sequence). V lost 4 bases and J lost 10; bases outside the gene matches: 8. The source material was peripheral blood. The chain carries TRBV15 and TRBJ2-1, with TRBD2 identical over 9 bases. The clonotype comes from a human donor in a cohort sampled during active COVID-19. The CDR3 DNA reads as TGTGCCACCAGCACCCTTAGCGGGGGCGGGGAGCAGTTCTTC. It encodes CATSTLSGGGEQFF.